A selection of T cell receptor beta chains follows, all from one sample in a study of blood T cell repertoires in COVID-19. TCRdb's table, derived via immunoSEQ multiplex PCR, lists solely in-frame clones and lacks some. Of about 210,000 clones detected, around four fifths appear once; the ten largest clones hold more than 9%. Sequenced material: peripheral blood. The receptors shown here come from an elderly woman with COVID-19, enrolled during active disease. Both conserved end residues are part of each CDR3. Each record gives: D gene, clone size, J gene, V gene, CDR3 protein, CDR3 DNA. A D gene is named only where the DNA matches it firmly. Expanded clones are given a class, and other clones once, few, many or no size at all.

TRBD1,.,TRBJ2-5,TRBV2,CASSGQGKEETQYF,TGTGCCAGCAGTGGACAGGGGAAGGAAGAGACCCAGTACTTC
TRBD2,.,TRBJ2-2,TRBV3-1/TRBV3-2,CASSPGPSGGAGELFF,TGTGCCAGCAGCCCCGGCCCTAGCGGGGGGGCAGGGGAGCTGTTTTTT
TRBD1,.,TRBJ1-1,TRBV10-2,CASRRQGTEAFF,TGCGCCAGCAGACGACAGGGGACTGAAGCTTTCTTT
TRBD1,.,TRBJ1-5,TRBV6-1,CASSENFGDRIPSGQPQHF,TGTGCCAGCAGTGAAAATTTCGGGGACAGGATCCCGTCGGGGCAGCCCCAGCATTTT
TRBD1,.,TRBJ1-4,TRBV7-2,CASSLNRGPSNEKLFF,TGTGCCAGCAGCTTGAACAGGGGGCCGTCTAATGAAAAACTGTTTTTT
.,.,TRBJ1-1,TRBV5-6,CASSLAFRGKGYTEAFF,TGTGCCAGCAGCTTGGCCTTCCGGGGGAAAGGTTACACTGAAGCTTTCTTT
TRBD2,.,TRBJ2-3,TRBV7-2,CASSLGRGGPDTQYF,TGTGCCAGCAGCTTAGGACGGGGGGGGCCGGATACGCAGTATTTT
TRBD1,.,TRBJ2-5,TRBV7-9,CASNLLGQGGETQYF,TGTGCCAGCAACTTGCTGGGACAGGGGGGGGAGACCCAGTACTTC
.,.,TRBJ2-2,TRBV6-6,CASSETGTGELFF,TGTGCCAGCAGTGAGACAGGCACCGGGGAGCTGTTTTTT
.,.,TRBJ1-6,TRBV4-1,CASSQKGDASSYNSPLHF,TGCGCCAGCAGCCAAAAGGGGGACGCGAGCTCCTATAATTCACCCCTCCACTTT
.,.,TRBJ1-4,TRBV6-5,CASSYSAGNNEKLFF,TGTGCCAGCAGTTACTCGGCAGGAAACAATGAAAAACTGTTTTTT
TRBD2,.,TRBJ2-1,TRBV2,CASRGFGGVVQFF,TGTGCCAGCAGGGGTTTTGGGGGGGTAGTCCAGTTCTTC
.,.,TRBJ1-4,TRBV6-2/TRBV6-3,CASSYTGSEKLFF,TGTGCCAGCAGTTACACAGGGAGCGAAAAACTGTTTTTT
TRBD1,.,TRBJ1-5,TRBV28,CASSFGGQGLQPQHF,TGTGCCAGCAGTTTCGGAGGACAGGGGTTACAGCCCCAGCATTTT
.,few,TRBJ2-5,TRBV5-6,CASSLRGSNLQETQYF,TGTGCCAGCAGCTTAAGGGGGTCGAACCTCCAAGAGACCCAGTACTTC
.,.,TRBJ2-7,TRBV5-4,CASSRIEGFYEQYF,TGTGCCAGCAGCCGGATTGAGGGTTTCTACGAGCAGTACTTC
.,.,TRBJ2-7,TRBV6-5,CASSLSGGGGEQYF,TGTGCCAGCAGTCTATCTGGGGGCGGGGGCGAGCAGTACTTC
TRBD1,.,TRBJ1-1,TRBV13,CASRAWAGGTAFF,TGTGCCAGCAGGGCCTGGGCAGGGGGAACAGCTTTCTTT
.,.,TRBJ2-1,TRBV2,CASFSLSSYNEQFF,TGTGCCAGCTTTAGTCTGAGCTCCTACAATGAGCAGTTCTTC
.,.,TRBJ2-3,TRBV4-1,CASSPFSRGTDTQYF,TGCGCCAGCAGCCCTTTCTCGCGAGGCACAGATACGCAGTATTTT
TRBD1,.,TRBJ2-2,TRBV5-4,CASSPPVRGPSNTGELFF,TGTGCCAGCAGCCCCCCCGTAAGGGGGCCCTCGAACACCGGGGAGCTGTTTTTT
.,once,TRBJ2-2,TRBV24-1,CATSDFSGTTTGELFF,TGTGCCACCAGTGATTTCTCCGGGACAACGACCGGGGAGCTGTTTTTT
.,.,TRBJ1-2,TRBV21-1,CASSRDRGRLGYTF,TGTGCCAGCAGCCGGGACAGGGGGCGGCTTGGCTACACCTTC
TRBD1,.,TRBJ2-5,TRBV5-1,CASSRQPSGGSGETQYF,TGCGCCAGCAGCCGCCAACCGTCAGGGGGTTCGGGAGAGACCCAGTACTTC
TRBD1,few,TRBJ2-1,TRBV3-1/TRBV3-2,CASSRPGTESSYNEQFF,TGTGCCAGCAGCCGGCCTGGGACAGAGAGCTCCTACAATGAGCAGTTCTTC
.,few,TRBJ2-3,TRBV7-9,CATVSDTQYF,TGTGCCACAGTCTCCGATACGCAGTATTTT
TRBD1,.,TRBJ2-2,TRBV19,CASSISGTGKTGELFF,TGTGCCAGTAGTATAAGCGGGACAGGGAAAACCGGGGAGCTGTTTTTT
.,.,TRBJ2-1,TRBV6-4,CASTIRGYNEQFF,TGTGCCAGCACCATACGGGGGTACAATGAGCAGTTCTTC
.,.,TRBJ1-2,TRBV19,CASTRSGNSNYGYTF,TGTGCCAGTACACGGTCGGGGAACTCTAACTATGGCTACACCTTC
.,few,TRBJ1-2,TRBV3-1/TRBV3-2,CASSQERELGYTF,TGTGCCAGCAGCCAAGAGAGGGAACTGGGCTACACCTTC
.,once,TRBJ2-7,TRBV19,CASSRGSYEQYF,TGTGCCAGTTCTCGGGGCTCCTACGAGCAGTACTTC
.,.,TRBJ1-2,TRBV29-1,CSVEPTGLYGYTF,TGCAGCGTTGAGCCCACAGGTCTCTATGGCTACACCTTC
.,.,TRBJ1-6,TRBV5-1,CASSLETEGSSPLHF,TGCGCCAGCAGCTTGGAAACAGAGGGAAGTTCACCCCTCCACTTT
.,few,TRBJ1-4,TRBV18,CASSPPNRPNEKLFF,TGTGCCAGCTCACCACCGAACAGACCTAATGAAAAACTGTTTTTT
.,.,TRBJ1-3,TRBV12-3/TRBV12-4,CASSYGTGNTIYF,TGTGCCAGCAGCTACGGGACTGGAAACACCATATATTTT
.,.,TRBJ1-3,TRBV13,CASSLYSDHSGNTIYF,TGTGCCAGCAGCTTATACAGTGATCACTCTGGAAACACCATATATTTT
.,.,TRBJ1-2,TRBV3-1/TRBV3-2,CASSQTTERNYGYTF,TGTGCCAGCAGTCAGACGACAGAGAGGAACTATGGCTACACCTTC
.,.,TRBJ1-2,TRBV19,CASSINRDNYGYTF,TGTGCCAGTAGTATTAATCGGGATAACTATGGCTACACCTTC
TRBD1,few,TRBJ1-1,TRBV2,CASSLRQGPMNTEAFF,TGTGCCAGCAGTCTGCGACAGGGACCTATGAACACTGAAGCTTTCTTT
.,.,TRBJ2-2,TRBV6-1,CASSEAAGHNTGELFF,TGTGCCAGCAGTGAAGCGGCGGGGCATAACACCGGGGAGCTGTTTTTT
.,.,TRBJ2-6,TRBV18,CASSPRAGVSSGANVLTF,TGTGCCAGCTCACCGAGGGCAGGCGTGAGCTCTGGGGCCAACGTCCTGACTTTC
.,once,TRBJ2-7,TRBV3-1/TRBV3-2,CASSHNNQYEQYF,TGTGCCAGCAGCCATAATAACCAGTACGAGCAGTACTTC
.,.,TRBJ1-2,TRBV7-8,CASSLVTFYGYTF,TGTGCCAGCAGCTTAGTTACATTCTATGGCTACACCTTC
.,.,TRBJ1-2,TRBV7-2,CASSAGVDYGYTF,TGTGCCAGCAGCGCGGGGGTAGACTATGGCTACACCTTC
.,.,TRBJ2-2,TRBV19,CASSIDRREAGELFF,TGTGCCAGTAGTATAGATCGGAGGGAGGCTGGGGAGCTGTTTTTT